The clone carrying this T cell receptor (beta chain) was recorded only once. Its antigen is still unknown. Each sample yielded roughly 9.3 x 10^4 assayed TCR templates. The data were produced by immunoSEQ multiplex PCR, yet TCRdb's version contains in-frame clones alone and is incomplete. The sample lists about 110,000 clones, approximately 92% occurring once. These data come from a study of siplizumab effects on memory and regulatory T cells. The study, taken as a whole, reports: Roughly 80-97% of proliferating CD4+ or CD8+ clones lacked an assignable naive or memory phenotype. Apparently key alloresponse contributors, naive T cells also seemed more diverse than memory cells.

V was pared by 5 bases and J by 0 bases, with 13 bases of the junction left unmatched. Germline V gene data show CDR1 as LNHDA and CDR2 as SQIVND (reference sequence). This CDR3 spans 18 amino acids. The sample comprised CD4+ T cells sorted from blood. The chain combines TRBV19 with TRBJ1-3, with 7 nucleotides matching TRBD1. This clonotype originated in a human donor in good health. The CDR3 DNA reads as TGTGCCAGTAGTGGGTTGGTGACAGGGACACCCTCTGGAAACACCATATATTTT. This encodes CASSGLVTGTPSGNTIYF. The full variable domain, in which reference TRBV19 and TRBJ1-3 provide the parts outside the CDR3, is DGGITQSPKYLFRKEGQNVTLSCEQNLNHDAMYWYRQDPGQGLRLIYYSQIVNDFQKGDIAEGYSVSREKKESFPLTVTSAQKNPTAFYLCASSGLVTGTPSGNTIYFGEGSWLTVV.